This entry lists 30 T cell receptor beta chains sequenced from one sample in a study of breast tumors, draining lymph nodes, adjacent tissues. TCRdb re-called the multiplex PCR reads with MiXCR, one entry per CDR3 protein. This sample has 50,000 to 85,000 distinct CDR3 sequences, with approximately 47% found just once. Sample: breast tumor tissue. These receptor sequences come from a female donor with breast cancer. Some clones in this sample may be carry-over from other donors' samples.

Of note for this clonotype: With a much larger clone just one base away, this may be a read error. The chain couples TRBV20-1 to TRBJ1-2, with D unclear. Per the germline V gene, CDR1 is DFQATT and CDR2 is SNEGSKA (reference sequence). CDR3 size: 9 residues. CDR3 sequence: CRANYGYTF. The CDR3 DNA reads as TGCAGAGCTAACTATGGCTACACCTTC.

The table lists this clonotype with a few counts. The chain has TRBV5-4 and TRBJ1-2, with TRBD1 matching 12 bases. From germline, CDR1 is SGHNT and CDR2 YYREEE (reference sequence). V gave up 3 bases and J gave up 2 bases; unmatched junction bases: 8. CDR3 length equals 17 residues. The CDR3 spells CASSSLGTGGGNYGYTF. CDR3 DNA: TGTGCCAGCAGCTCGCTTGGGACAGGGGGCGGCAACTATGGCTACACCTTC. The full variable domain, completed using reference TRBV5-4 and TRBJ1-2, is ETGVTQSPTHLIKTRGQQVTLRCSSQSGHNTVSWYQQALGQGPQFIFQYYREEENGRGNFPPRFSGLQFPNYSSELNVNALELDDSALYLCASSSLGTGGGNYGYTFGSGTRLTVV.

This clonotype has a count of ten or more. The V and J genes are TRBV7-2 and TRBJ1-2; D is perhaps TRBD1 (6 bases). The V end was cut by 1 base, the J end by 0 bases, with 18 bases between. Germline V gene sequence: CDR1 SGHTA, CDR2 FQGNSA. This CDR3 has 18 residues. Written as DNA, the CDR3 is TGTGCCAGCAGCTTAGGTGTGATAAGGGGGTCAACTAACTATGGCTACACCTTC. Amino acid sequence: CASSLGVIRGSTNYGYTF.

The sample holds many counts of this clonotype. The chain carries TRBV3-1 and TRBJ2-7; no clear D gene. Trimming pared 0 bases from V and 3 bases from J, leaving 3 bases between. The CDR3 has 12 amino acids. Per germline, CDR1 LGHDT and CDR2 YNNKEL (reference sequence). CDR3 nucleotide sequence: TGTGCCAGCAGCCAAGATAACTACGAGCAGTACTTC. Amino acid sequence: CASSQDNYEQYF.

The chain has TRBV29-1 and TRBJ1-2; D is uncertain. Trimming took 0 bases from V and 1 from J, leaving 6 bases between them. The CDR3 loop spans 13 amino acids. Per germline, CDR1 SQVTM and CDR2 ANQGSEA. CDR3 sequence: CSVEEGNNYGYTF. CDR3 bases: TGCAGCGTTGAAGAGGGAAATAACTATGGCTACACCTTC.

This clonotype was observed at least ten times. V and J are TRBV9 and TRBJ2-5, with TRBD2 identical over 7 bases. The CDR3 runs to 17 residues. CDR1 and CDR2 (germline): SGDLS, YYNGEE. The V gene end was trimmed by 0 bases and the J gene end by 2 bases; junction bases not matched to a gene: 10. The CDR3 nucleotides read TGTGCCAGCAGCGTAGGTCTACGAGCGGGGAGTCAAGAGACCCAGTACTTC. This translates into CASSVGLRAGSQETQYF.

The chain is built from TRBV2 and TRBJ2-3; 9 bases map to TRBD2. The CDR3 loop spans 13 amino acids. The germline CDR1 and CDR2 sequences are SNHLY and FYNNEI. Germline trimming cut 6 bases from V and 7 bases from J; bases unmatched to any gene: 5. The CDR3 here is CASSLAGYYTQYF. In nucleotides, the CDR3 is TGTGCCAGCAGCCTAGCGGGGTATTATACGCAGTATTTT.

This clonotype came up many times. This rearrangement joins TRBV6-6 to TRBJ2-7; 12 nucleotides agree with TRBD2. Germline V CDR1 and CDR2: MNHNY, SVGAGI (reference sequence). The CDR3 is 17 amino acids. The junction had 8 bases not matched to a gene; V was cut back by 0 bases and J by 5 bases. CDR3 nucleotides: TGTGCCAGCAGTTACTCTCGGGGACTAGCGGGTTCCCACGAGCAGTACTTC. Translating it yields CASSYSRGLAGSHEQYF.

V is TRBV20-1 and J is TRBJ1-6; unclear D gene. Trimming removed 2 bases from V and 8 bases from J, with 16 bases in between. Germline CDR1 DFQATT, CDR2 SNEGSKA (reference sequence). The CDR3 sequence is 15 residues long. Here the CDR3 DNA reads TGCAGTGCTAGATTAGCGGGAGGAGCAGATTCACCCCTCCACTTT. Translating it yields CSARLAGGADSPLHF.

By share of the sample, this clonotype is large (0.1 to 1%). V gene TRBV5-8 combines with J gene TRBJ1-2, with unresolved D. Trimming shortened V by 2 bases and J by 13 bases, and 9 bases separated the two germline ends. CDR1 is SGHTS and CDR2 is YDEGEE in the germline V gene. The CDR3 has 10 residues. The CDR3 spells CASSFVDGTF. For the CDR3, the DNA is TGTGCCAGCAGCTTCGTCGACGGCACCTTC.

J is TRBJ1-6 and V is TRBV6-1; D possibly corresponds to TRBD1 (5 bases). There are 15 residues in the CDR3. The germline CDR1 and CDR2 sequences are MNHNS and SASEGT. V lost 6 bases, J lost 4 bases, and 13 bases lay in between. The CDR3 spells CASSPSGAYNSPLHF. The CDR3 nucleotides are TGTGCCAGCAGCCCTTCCGGGGCGTATAATTCACCCCTCCACTTT.

This clonotype was seen many times. This chain uses TRBV12-3 or TRBV12-4 with TRBJ2-2; 15 bases match TRBD2. J was trimmed by 6 bases and V by 6 bases; bases with no gene match: 5. The CDR3 has 16 amino acids. CDR3 nucleotides: TGTGCCAGCAGCCGGACTAGCGGGGGGGCCCCCGGGGAGCTGTTTTTT. This translates into CASSRTSGGAPGELFF.

In regard to this clonotype: The DNA is omitted, as the CDR3 cannot be located on it reliably, and the CDR3 follows TCRdb's listing. The chain is built from TRBV6-5 and TRBJ2-6; the table names TRBD2, a call not compared with the DNA. The CDR3 spans 23 residues, counting both ends. The germline gives CDR1 MNHEY, CDR2 SVGAGI. CDR3 sequence reads: CASSTLAEQYFGPGNSGANVLTF.

J is TRBJ1-5 and V is TRBV10-1; 7 bases match TRBD1. Germline CDR1 is WNHNN and CDR2 is SYGVQD (reference sequence). Unmatched junction bases numbered 12, after V lost 5 bases and J lost 11 bases. The CDR3 has 14 residues. The DNA of the CDR3 is TGCGCCAGCAGTCTACCGGGACAGCAAGAGACCCAGCATTTT. Its translation: CASSLPGQQETQHF.

This clonotype has just a few counts. The rearrangement joins TRBV5-6 to TRBJ1-4; TRBD1 might be the D (6 bases). The germline V gene has CDR1 SGHDT and CDR2 YYEEEE. The CDR3 contains 14 residues. Between the trimmed V and J ends, which lost 0 bases and 10 bases, there was a span of 13 bases. The CDR3 loop is CASSLDGGTRKLFF. As DNA, the CDR3 is TGTGCCAGCAGCTTGGATGGGGGGACACGAAAACTGTTTTTT.

This clonotype was recorded many times. The gene calls are TRBV11-2 and TRBJ1-3; D gene ambiguous. This CDR3 has 13 residues. Deletions cut 5 bases from V and 4 bases from J, with 9 bases between. In germline, CDR1 is SGHAT, CDR2 FQNNGV. The CDR3 is CASSLLSGNTIYF. DNA of the CDR3: TGTGCCAGCAGCCTCCTCTCCGGAAACACCATATATTTT. The full variable domain, in which reference TRBV11-2 and TRBJ1-3 provide the parts outside the CDR3, is EAGVAQSPRYKIIEKRQSVAFWCNPISGHATLYWYQQILGQGPKLLIQFQNNGVVDDSQLPKDRFSAERLKGVDSTLKIQPAKLEDSAVYLCASSLLSGNTIYFGEGSWLTVV.

The chain employs TRBV12-3 or TRBV12-4 and TRBJ2-7; TRBD1 matches 9 bases. Germline trimming cut 7 bases from V and 3 bases from J; bases unmatched to any gene: 7. The CDR3 has 14 amino acids. This CDR3 reads CASMGQGQHYEQYF. CDR3 nucleotides: TGTGCCAGCATGGGACAGGGACAGCACTACGAGCAGTACTTC.

With respect to this clonotype: Given a much more abundant clone one base away, this may be a read error. The chain carries TRBV6-2 or TRBV6-3 and TRBJ1-2; 7 bases align to TRBD1. V gave up 9 bases and J gave up 1 base; unmatched junction bases: 14. The CDR3 loop spans 16 amino acids. From germline, CDR1 is MNHEY and CDR2 SVGEGT. The CDR3 nucleotides read TGTGCCAGAAGTGACCGGGACAGACCTTTTAACTATGGCTACACCTTC. This sequence encodes CARSDRDRPFNYGYTF.

This clonotype was recorded a few times. This chain connects TRBV27 to TRBJ2-2; D unresolved. The CDR3 consists of 14 residues. V was trimmed by 5 bases and J by 2 bases, leaving 9 bases between them. Germline V gives CDR1 MNHEY, CDR2 SMNVEV (reference sequence). The CDR3 DNA follows: TGTGCCAGCAGTCCCTGGATCAACACCGGGGAGCTGTTTTTT. This sequence encodes CASSPWINTGELFF.

There are many counts of this clonotype. The V call is TRBV11-2, the J call TRBJ2-7, with TRBD1 identical over 8 bases. The junction had 5 bases not matched to a gene; V was cut back by 2 bases and J by 5 bases. CDR1 SGHAT and CDR2 FQNNGV come from the germline V gene. The CDR3 is made up of 14 amino acids. The CDR3: CASSLRDRLNEQYF. The CDR3 nucleotides read TGTGCCAGCAGCTTAAGGGACAGGCTGAACGAGCAGTACTTC.

This clonotype occurred many times. The chain employs TRBV20-1 and TRBJ1-2; D is undetermined. Per germline, CDR1 DFQATT and CDR2 SNEGSKA (reference sequence). The CDR3 extends over 12 amino acids. V was trimmed by 0 bases and J by 2 bases, leaving 4 bases between them. The CDR3 nucleotides read TGCAGTGCTAGAGATATCAACTATGGCTACACCTTC. Protein sequence: CSARDINYGYTF.

This clonotype was seen many times. This chain links TRBV19 with TRBJ2-2; 13 bases match TRBD2. This CDR3 region has 17 residues. The J segment lost 4 bases and the V segment lost 4 bases, leaving 6 bases of the junction unmatched. The germline gives CDR1 LNHDA, CDR2 SQIVND (reference sequence). The CDR3 loop is CASSRGLAGVGTGELFF. The CDR3 DNA reads as TGTGCCAGTAGTAGAGGACTAGCGGGAGTCGGCACCGGGGAGCTGTTTTTT. Filled out from reference TRBV19 and TRBJ2-2, the complete variable domain reads DGGITQSPKYLFRKEGQNVTLSCEQNLNHDAMYWYRQDPGQGLRLIYYSQIVNDFQKGDIAEGYSVSREKKESFPLTVTSAQKNPTAFYLCASSRGLAGVGTGELFFGEGSRLTVL.

CDR3 sequence reads: CASSTGGGETQYF. CDR3 nucleotides: TGCGCCAGCAGTACGGGGGGCGGCGAGACCCAGTACTTC. The chain couples TRBV10-1 to TRBJ2-5; possible D gene TRBD2, 7 bases. Trimming cost V 5 bases and J 5 bases, with 12 bases left between them. CDR3 length: 13 residues. Germline CDR1 WNHNN, CDR2 SYGVQD (reference sequence).

Many counts were recorded for this clonotype. The chain links TRBV20-1 to TRBJ1-2; weak D call: TRBD1 (5 bases). V was pared by 0 bases and J by 3 bases, with 14 bases between. The CDR3 is 15 amino acids. CDR1 and CDR2 from the germline V gene are DFQATT and SNEGSKA (reference sequence). The CDR3 region is CSARDPSPGHYGYTF. CDR3 nucleotides: TGCAGTGCTAGAGACCCCTCGCCGGGACACTATGGCTACACCTTC.

This chain links TRBV24-1 with TRBJ1-4; D remains ambiguous. This CDR3 is built from 13 residues. Germline CDR1 KGHDR, CDR2 SFDVKD. V lost 2 bases and J 10 bases, leaving 10 bases between the germline ends. CDR3 DNA: TGTGCCACCAGTGATTCCCCACGGGTAAAACTGTTTTTT. Translated, it gives CATSDSPRVKLFF.

This clonotype showed up many times. This sequence joins TRBV11-2 and TRBJ2-4; TRBD2 matches 10 bases. The V gene's germline CDR1 is SGHAT and CDR2 FQNNGV. The CDR3 sequence is 18 residues long. V shed 1 base and J 0 bases; nucleotides not matched to a gene: 6. The CDR3: CASSLVTSGMLAKNIQYF. The CDR3, as DNA: TGTGCCAGCAGCTTAGTCACTAGCGGGATGCTAGCCAAAAACATTCAGTACTTC.

The CDR3 loop is CASRLTGHKNQPQHF. The CDR3 region has the DNA TGTGCCAGCAGGTTGACAGGGCACAAGAATCAGCCCCAGCATTTT. The V call is TRBV28, the J call TRBJ1-5, with 7 bases fitting TRBD1. Unmatched junction bases numbered 9, after V lost 6 bases and J lost 4 bases. This CDR3 contains 15 residues. The V gene's germline CDR1 is MDHEN and CDR2 SYDVKM.

V is TRBV20-1 and J is TRBJ1-6; no firm D call. The length of the CDR3 is 12 residues. Germline V gives CDR1 DFQATT, CDR2 SNEGSKA (reference sequence). The germline V and J ends were trimmed by 8 bases and 8 bases, with 13 bases remaining between them. Here the CDR3 reads CSTVAGDSPLHF. Written as DNA, the CDR3 is TGCAGTACTGTAGCGGGAGATTCACCCCTCCACTTT.

This clonotype was seen many times. V and J are TRBV6-5 and TRBJ1-5; the match to TRBD1 covers 8 bases. V shed 0 bases, J shed 4 bases, and the junction held 2 bases outside the gene matches. Germline V gives CDR1 MNHEY, CDR2 SVGAGI. The CDR3 is 15 residues long. DNA of the CDR3: TGTGCCAGCAGTTACTCCGGGACAGGTAATCAGCCCCAGCATTTT. Translation: CASSYSGTGNQPQHF.

This clonotype showed up many times. J is TRBJ1-6 and V is TRBV9; D not resolved. Germline V gene sequence: CDR1 SGDLS, CDR2 YYNGEE. Trimming left V 4 bases short and J 0 bases short, with 11 bases between. The CDR3 runs to 16 residues. CDR3 in DNA: TGTGCCAGCAGCCCCGCAGTGGACTCCTATAATTCACCCCTCCACTTT. The encoded protein is CASSPAVDSYNSPLHF.